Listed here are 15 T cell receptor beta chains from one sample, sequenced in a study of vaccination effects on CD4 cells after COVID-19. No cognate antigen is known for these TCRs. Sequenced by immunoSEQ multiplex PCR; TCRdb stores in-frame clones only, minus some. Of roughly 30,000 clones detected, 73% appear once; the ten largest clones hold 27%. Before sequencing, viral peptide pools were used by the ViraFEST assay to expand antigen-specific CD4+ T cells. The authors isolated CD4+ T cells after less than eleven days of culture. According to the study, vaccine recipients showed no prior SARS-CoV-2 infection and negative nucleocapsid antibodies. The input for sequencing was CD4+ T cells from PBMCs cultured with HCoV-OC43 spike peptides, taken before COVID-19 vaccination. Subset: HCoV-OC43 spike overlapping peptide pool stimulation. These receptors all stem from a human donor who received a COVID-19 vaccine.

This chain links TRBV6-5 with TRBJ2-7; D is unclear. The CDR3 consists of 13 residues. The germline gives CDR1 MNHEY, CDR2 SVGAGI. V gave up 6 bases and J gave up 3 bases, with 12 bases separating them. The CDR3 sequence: CASRWGRYYEQYF. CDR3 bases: TGTGCCAGCAGATGGGGAAGGTACTACGAGCAGTACTTC.

The CDR3 reads CASRSTPKDTEAFF. CDR3 coding DNA: TGCGCCAGCAGATCTACCCCGAAGGACACTGAAGCTTTCTTT. The chain combines TRBV5-1 with TRBJ1-1, with D hard to call. Trimming removed 5 bases from V and 3 bases from J, with 14 bases in between. The CDR3 covers 14 residues. CDR1 and CDR2 from the germline V gene are SGHRS and YFSETQ.

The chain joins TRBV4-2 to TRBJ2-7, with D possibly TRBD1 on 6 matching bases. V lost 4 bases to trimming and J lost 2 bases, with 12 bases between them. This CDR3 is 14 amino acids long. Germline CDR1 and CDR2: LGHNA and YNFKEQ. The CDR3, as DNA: TGTGCCAGCAGCCTACAGGGTAGGGCCTACGAGCAGTACTTC. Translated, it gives CASSLQGRAYEQYF.

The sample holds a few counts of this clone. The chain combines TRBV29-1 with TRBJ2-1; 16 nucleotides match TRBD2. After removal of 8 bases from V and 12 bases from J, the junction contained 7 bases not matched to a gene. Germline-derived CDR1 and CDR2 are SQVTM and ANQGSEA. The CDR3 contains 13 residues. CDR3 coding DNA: TGCAGCACGGGACTAGCGGGAGGGCCGGGGCAGTTCTTC. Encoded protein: CSTGLAGGPGQFF.

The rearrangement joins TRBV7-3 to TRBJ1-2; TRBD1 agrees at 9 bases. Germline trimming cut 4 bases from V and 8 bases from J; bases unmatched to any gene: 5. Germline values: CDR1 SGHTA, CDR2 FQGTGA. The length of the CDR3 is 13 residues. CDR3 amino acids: CASSSGTGRGYTF. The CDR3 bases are TGTGCCAGCAGCTCCGGGACAGGGAGAGGCTACACCTTC.

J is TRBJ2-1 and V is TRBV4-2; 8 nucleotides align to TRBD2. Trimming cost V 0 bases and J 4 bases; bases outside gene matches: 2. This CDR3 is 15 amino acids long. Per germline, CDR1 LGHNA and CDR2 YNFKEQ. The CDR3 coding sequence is TGTGCCAGCAGCCAAGAAGGGACTAGATACAATGAGCAGTTCTTC. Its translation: CASSQEGTRYNEQFF.

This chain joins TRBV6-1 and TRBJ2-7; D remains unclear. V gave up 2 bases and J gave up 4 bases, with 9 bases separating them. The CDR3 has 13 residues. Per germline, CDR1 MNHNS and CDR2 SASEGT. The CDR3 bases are TGTGCCAGCAGTGAAACCCTCCATTACGAGCAGTACTTC. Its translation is CASSETLHYEQYF.

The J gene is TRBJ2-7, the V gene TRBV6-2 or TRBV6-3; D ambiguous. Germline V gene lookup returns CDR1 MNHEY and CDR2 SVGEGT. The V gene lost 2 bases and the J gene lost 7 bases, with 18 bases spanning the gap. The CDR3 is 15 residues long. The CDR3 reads CASSYGITPLREQYF. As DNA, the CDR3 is TGTGCCAGCAGTTACGGGATCACGCCGCTTCGAGAGCAGTACTTC.

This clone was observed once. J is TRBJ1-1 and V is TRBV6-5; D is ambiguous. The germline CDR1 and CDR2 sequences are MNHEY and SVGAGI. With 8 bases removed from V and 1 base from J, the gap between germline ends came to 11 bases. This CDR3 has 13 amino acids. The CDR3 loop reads CASSTRRNTEAFF. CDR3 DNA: TGTGCCAGCTCGACAAGAAGGAACACTGAAGCTTTCTTT.

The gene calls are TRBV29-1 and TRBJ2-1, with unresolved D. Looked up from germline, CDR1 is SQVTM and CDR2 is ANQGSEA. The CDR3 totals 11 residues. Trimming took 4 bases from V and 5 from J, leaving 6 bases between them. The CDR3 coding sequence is TGCAGCGTTGGTGGGAACAATGAGCAGTTCTTC. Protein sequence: CSVGGNNEQFF.

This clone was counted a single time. For the CDR3, the DNA is TGTGCCAGCATACGGGGGGTCAGAAGCAATCAGCCCCAGCATTTT. Translated, it gives CASIRGVRSNQPQHF. The V call is TRBV6-5, the J call TRBJ1-5, with D possibly matching TRBD1 (5 bases). There are 15 residues in the CDR3. The germline gives CDR1 MNHEY, CDR2 SVGAGI. V was cut by 7 bases and J by 1 base, with 14 bases left in between.

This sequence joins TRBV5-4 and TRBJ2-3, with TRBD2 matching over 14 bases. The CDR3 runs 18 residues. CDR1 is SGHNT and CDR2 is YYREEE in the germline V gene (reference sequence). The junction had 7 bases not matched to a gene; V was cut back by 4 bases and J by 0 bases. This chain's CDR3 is CASSGTSGGAPSTDTQYF. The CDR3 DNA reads TGTGCCAGCAGCGGGACTAGCGGGGGTGCCCCAAGCACAGATACGCAGTATTTT.

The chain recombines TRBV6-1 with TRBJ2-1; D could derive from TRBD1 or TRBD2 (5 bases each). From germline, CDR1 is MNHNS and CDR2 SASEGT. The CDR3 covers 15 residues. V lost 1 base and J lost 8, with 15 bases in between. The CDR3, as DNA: TGTGCCAGCAGTGAAGTATGGGGGAGTGGCGATGAGCAGTTCTTC. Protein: CASSEVWGSGDEQFF.

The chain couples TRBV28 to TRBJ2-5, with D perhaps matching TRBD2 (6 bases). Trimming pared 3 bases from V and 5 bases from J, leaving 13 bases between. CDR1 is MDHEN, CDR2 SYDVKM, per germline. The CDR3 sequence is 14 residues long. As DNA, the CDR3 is TGTGCCAGCAGTTTGCCCGGGAGTAGGGAGACCCAGTACTTC. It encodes CASSLPGSRETQYF.

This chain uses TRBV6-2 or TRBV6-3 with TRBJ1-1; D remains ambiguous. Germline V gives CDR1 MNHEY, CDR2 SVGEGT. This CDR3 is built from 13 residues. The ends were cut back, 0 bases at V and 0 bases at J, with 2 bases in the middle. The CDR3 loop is CASSYSLNTEAFF. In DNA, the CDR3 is TGTGCCAGCAGTTACTCGCTGAACACTGAAGCTTTCTTT.